The present T cell receptor beta chain was sequenced within a study of graft-versus-host responses after intestinal transplantation. Across the whole study: Recipients across the board were started on anti-thymocyte globulin induction, then kept on tacrolimus and steroids for around three years. Study conclusions and caveats: GvH clones surfaced in recipient marrow, some emerging earlier in ileum or blood. The study found high graft-versus-host to host-versus-graft clonal ratios in allografts of patients with graft-donor T cell macrochimerism.

CDR1 and CDR2 (germline): KGHSH, LQKENI. The CDR3 runs to 14 residues. Unmatched junction bases numbered 3, after V lost 4 bases and J lost 4 bases. Clones were sequenced by immunoSEQ multiplex PCR, and TCRdb holds only the in-frame ones, with some missing. The profile shows some 130,000 clones, about 93% of them singletons. Only one count was recorded for this clone. Its cognate antigen is unknown. This sequence joins TRBV18 and TRBJ1-4; 7 positions match TRBD1. This material consisted of unstimulated CD4+ T cells sorted from spleen or lymph node cells, taken before intestinal transplant. The clonotype comes from a human donor who received an intestinal transplant. The DNA of the CDR3 is TGTGCCAGCTCACAGGACAGGAATAATGAAAAACTGTTTTTT. It is translated as CASSQDRNNEKLFF.